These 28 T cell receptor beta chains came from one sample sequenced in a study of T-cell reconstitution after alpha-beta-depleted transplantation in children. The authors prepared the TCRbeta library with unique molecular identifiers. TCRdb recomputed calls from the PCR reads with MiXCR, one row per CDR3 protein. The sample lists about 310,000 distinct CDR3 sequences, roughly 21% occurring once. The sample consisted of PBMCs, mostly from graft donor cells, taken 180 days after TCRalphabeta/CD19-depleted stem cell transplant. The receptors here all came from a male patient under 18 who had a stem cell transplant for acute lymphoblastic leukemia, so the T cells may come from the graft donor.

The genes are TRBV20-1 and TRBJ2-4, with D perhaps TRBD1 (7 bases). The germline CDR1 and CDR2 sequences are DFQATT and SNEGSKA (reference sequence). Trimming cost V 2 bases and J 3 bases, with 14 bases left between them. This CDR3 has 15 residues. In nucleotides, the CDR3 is TGCAGTGCTAGATCAGGGGGGATGGGCAAAAACATTCAGTACTTC. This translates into CSARSGGMGKNIQYF.

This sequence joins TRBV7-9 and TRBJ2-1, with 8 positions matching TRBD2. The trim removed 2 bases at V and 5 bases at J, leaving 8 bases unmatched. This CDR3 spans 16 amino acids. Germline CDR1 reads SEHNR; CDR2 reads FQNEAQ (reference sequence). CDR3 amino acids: CASSLFLIAGNNEQFF. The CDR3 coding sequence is TGTGCCAGCAGCTTATTCTTGATAGCGGGGAACAATGAGCAGTTCTTC.

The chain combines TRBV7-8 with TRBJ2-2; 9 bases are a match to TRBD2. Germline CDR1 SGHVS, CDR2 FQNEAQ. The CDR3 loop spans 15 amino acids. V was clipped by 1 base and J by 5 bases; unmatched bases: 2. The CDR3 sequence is CASSLEAGGTGELFF. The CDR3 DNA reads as TGTGCCAGCAGCTTAGAGGCGGGAGGGACCGGGGAGCTGTTTTTT.

CDR3 loop: CASSFRAGGTDTQYF. In DNA form, the CDR3 reads TGTGCCAGCAGCTTCCGAGCGGGAGGCACAGATACGCAGTATTTT. This chain links TRBV7-9 with TRBJ2-3, with TRBD2 identical over 8 bases. V was clipped by 3 bases and J by 1 base; unmatched bases: 3. Germline values: CDR1 SEHNR, CDR2 FQNEAQ (reference sequence). The CDR3 is 15 amino acids.

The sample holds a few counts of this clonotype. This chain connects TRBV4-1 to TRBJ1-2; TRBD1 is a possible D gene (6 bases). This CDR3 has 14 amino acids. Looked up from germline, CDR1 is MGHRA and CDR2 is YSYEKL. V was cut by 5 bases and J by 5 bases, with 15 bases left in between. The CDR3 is CASSWYGGAYGYTF. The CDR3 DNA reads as TGCGCCAGCAGCTGGTATGGGGGGGCTTATGGCTACACCTTC.

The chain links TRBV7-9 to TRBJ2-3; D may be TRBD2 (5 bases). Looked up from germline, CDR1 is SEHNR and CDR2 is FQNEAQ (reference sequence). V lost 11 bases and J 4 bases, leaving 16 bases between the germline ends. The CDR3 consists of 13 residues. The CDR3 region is CASGLFSPDTQYF. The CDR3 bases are TGTGCCTCCGGACTTTTTTCTCCAGATACGCAGTATTTT.

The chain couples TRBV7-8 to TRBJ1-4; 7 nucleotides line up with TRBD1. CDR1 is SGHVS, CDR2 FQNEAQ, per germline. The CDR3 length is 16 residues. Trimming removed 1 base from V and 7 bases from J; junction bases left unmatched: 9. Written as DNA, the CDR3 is TGTGCCAGCAGCTTAGTGGTAGGGACAGCCTCTGAAAAACTGTTTTTT. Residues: CASSLVVGTASEKLFF.

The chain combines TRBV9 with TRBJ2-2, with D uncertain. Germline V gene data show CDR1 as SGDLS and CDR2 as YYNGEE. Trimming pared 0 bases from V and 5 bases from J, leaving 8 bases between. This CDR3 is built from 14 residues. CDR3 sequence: CASSVDAFTGELFF. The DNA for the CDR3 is TGTGCCAGCAGCGTAGACGCCTTTACCGGGGAGCTGTTTTTT. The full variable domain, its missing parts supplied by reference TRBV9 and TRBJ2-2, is DSGVTQTPKHLITATGQRVTLRCSPRSGDLSVYWYQQSLDQGLQFLIQYYNGEERAKGNILERFSAQQFPDLHSELNLSSLELGDSALYFCASSVDAFTGELFFGEGSRLTVL.

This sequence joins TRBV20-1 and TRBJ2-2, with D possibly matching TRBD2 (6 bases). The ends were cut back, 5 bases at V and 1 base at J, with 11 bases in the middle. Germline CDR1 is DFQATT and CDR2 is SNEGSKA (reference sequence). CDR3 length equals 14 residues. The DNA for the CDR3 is TGCAGTGCTTATAGCGGCAAGAACACCGGGGAGCTGTTTTTT. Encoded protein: CSAYSGKNTGELFF.

The CDR3 nucleotides are TGTGCCAGCAGCCAAGATCAGGGGCACCGGGAGCTGTTTTTT. Its translation is CASSQDQGHRELFF. V gene TRBV3-1 combines with J gene TRBJ2-2; D may be TRBD1 (6 bases). Germline CDR1 reads LGHDT; CDR2 reads YNNKEL (reference sequence). V lost 0 bases to trimming and J lost 9 bases, with 11 bases between them. The CDR3 runs 14 residues. The full variable domain, completed using reference TRBV3-1 and TRBJ2-2, is DTAVSQTPKYLVTQMGNDKSIKCEQNLGHDTMYWYKQDSKKFLKIMFSYNNKELIINETVPNRFSPKSPDKAHLNLHINSLELGDSAVYFCASSQDQGHRELFFGEGSRLTVL.

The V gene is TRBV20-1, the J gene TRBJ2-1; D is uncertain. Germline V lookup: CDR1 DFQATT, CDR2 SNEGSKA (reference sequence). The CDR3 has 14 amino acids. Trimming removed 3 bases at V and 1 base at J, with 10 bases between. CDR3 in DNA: TGCAGTGCTAGGAGGCAGGTGTCCTACAATGAGCAGTTCTTC. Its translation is CSARRQVSYNEQFF.

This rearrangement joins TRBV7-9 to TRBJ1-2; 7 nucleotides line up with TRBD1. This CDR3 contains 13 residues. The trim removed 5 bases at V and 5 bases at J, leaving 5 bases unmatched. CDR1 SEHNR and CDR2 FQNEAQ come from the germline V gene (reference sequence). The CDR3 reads CASSVEQGYGYTF. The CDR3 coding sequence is TGTGCCAGCAGCGTAGAACAGGGGTATGGCTACACCTTC.

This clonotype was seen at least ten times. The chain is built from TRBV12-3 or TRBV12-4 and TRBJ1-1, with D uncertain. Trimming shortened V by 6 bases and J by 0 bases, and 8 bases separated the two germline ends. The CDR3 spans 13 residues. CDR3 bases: TGTGCCAGCAGGTCCCTTATGAACACTGAAGCTTTCTTT. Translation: CASRSLMNTEAFF.

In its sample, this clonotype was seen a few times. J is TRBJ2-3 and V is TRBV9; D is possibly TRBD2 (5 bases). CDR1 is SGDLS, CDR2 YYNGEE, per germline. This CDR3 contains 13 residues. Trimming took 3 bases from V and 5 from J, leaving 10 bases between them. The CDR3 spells CASSGLAKDTQYF. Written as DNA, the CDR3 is TGTGCCAGCAGCGGGCTAGCCAAAGATACGCAGTATTTT. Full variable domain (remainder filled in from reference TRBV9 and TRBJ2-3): DSGVTQTPKHLITATGQRVTLRCSPRSGDLSVYWYQQSLDQGLQFLIQYYNGEERAKGNILERFSAQQFPDLHSELNLSSLELGDSALYFCASSGLAKDTQYFGPGTRLTVL.

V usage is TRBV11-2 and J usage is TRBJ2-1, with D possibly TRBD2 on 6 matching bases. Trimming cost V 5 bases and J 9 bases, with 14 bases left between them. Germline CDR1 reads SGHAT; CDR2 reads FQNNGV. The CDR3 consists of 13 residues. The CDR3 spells CASSRDSPLEQFF. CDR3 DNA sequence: TGTGCCAGCAGCCGGGACTCGCCCCTTGAGCAGTTCTTC.

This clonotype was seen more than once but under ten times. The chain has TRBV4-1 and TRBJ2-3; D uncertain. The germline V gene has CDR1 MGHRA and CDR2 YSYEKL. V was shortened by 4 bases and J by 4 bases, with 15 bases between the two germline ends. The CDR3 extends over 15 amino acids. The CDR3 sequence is CASSPRVGLADTQYF. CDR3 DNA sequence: TGCGCCAGCAGCCCTCGTGTGGGCTTGGCAGATACGCAGTATTTT.

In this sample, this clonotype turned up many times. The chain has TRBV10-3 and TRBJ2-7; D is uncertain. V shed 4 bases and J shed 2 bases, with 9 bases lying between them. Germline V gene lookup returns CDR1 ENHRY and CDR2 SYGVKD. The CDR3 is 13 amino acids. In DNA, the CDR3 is TGTGCCATCAGTGGACCCCACCCCTACGAGCAGTACTTC. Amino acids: CAISGPHPYEQYF.

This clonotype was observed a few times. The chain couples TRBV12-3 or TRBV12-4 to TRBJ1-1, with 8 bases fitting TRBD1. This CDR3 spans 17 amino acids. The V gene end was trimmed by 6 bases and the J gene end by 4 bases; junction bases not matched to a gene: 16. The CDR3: CASSLPRSDRGFTEAFF. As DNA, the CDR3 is TGTGCCAGCAGCCTTCCGAGATCCGACAGGGGATTCACTGAAGCTTTCTTT.

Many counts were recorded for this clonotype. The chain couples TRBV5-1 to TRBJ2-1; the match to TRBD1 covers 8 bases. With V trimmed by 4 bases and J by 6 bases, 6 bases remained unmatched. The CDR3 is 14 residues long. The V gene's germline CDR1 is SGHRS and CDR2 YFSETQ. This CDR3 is CASSLGTGVNEQFF. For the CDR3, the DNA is TGCGCCAGCAGCCTGGGGACAGGTGTCAATGAGCAGTTCTTC.

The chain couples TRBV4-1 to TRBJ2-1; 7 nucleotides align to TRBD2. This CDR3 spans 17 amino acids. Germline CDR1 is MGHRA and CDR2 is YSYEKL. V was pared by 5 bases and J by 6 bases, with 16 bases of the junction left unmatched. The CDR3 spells CASSSLVLARGTNEQFF. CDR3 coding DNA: TGCGCCAGCAGCTCACTAGTACTAGCGAGAGGGACCAATGAGCAGTTCTTC.

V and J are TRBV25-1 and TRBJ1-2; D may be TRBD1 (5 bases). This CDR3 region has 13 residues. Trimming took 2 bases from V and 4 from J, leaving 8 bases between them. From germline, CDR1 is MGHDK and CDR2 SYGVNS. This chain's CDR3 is CASSEQGPYGYTF. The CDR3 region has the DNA TGTGCCAGCAGTGAACAGGGCCCCTATGGCTACACCTTC.

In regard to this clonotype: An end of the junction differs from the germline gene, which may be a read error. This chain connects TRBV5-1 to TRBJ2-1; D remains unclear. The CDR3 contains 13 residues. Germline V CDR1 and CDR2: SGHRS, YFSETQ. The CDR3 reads CASSLLAYNEQLF. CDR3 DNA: TGCGCCAGCAGCTTGTTGGCCTACAATGAGCAGTTATTC.

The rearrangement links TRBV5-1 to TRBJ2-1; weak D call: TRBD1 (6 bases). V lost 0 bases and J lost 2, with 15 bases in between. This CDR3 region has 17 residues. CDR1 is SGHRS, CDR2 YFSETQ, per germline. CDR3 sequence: CASSLEGGPWAYNEQFF. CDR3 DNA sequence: TGCGCCAGCAGCTTGGAAGGGGGACCTTGGGCCTACAATGAGCAGTTCTTC.

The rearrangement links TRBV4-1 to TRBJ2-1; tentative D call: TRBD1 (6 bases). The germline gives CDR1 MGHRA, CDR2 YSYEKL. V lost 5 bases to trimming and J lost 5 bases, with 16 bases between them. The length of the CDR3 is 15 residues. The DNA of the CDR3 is TGCGCCAGCAGCTTCCTCGACAGGACCAACAATGAGCAGTTCTTC. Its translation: CASSFLDRTNNEQFF.

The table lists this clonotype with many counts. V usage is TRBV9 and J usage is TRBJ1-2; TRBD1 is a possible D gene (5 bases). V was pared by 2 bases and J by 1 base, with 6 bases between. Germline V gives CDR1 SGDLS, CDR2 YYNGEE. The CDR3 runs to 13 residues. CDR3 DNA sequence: TGTGCCAGCAGCGTCGGGGGTAACTATGGCTACACCTTC. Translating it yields CASSVGGNYGYTF.

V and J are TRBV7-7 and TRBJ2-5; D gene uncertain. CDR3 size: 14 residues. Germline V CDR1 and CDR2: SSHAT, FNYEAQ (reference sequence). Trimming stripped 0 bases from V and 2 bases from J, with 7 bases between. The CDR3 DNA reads TGTGCCAGCAGCTTAGCGAGGCGGCAAGAGACCCAGTACTTC. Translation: CASSLARRQETQYF.

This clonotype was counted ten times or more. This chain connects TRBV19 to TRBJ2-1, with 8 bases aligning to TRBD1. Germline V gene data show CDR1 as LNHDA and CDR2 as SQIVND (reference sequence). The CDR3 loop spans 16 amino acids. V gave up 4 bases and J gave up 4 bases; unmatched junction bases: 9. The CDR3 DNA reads TGTGCCAGTAGTAAAAGACAGGGGAGAGGGTACAATGAGCAGTTCTTC. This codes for CASSKRQGRGYNEQFF.

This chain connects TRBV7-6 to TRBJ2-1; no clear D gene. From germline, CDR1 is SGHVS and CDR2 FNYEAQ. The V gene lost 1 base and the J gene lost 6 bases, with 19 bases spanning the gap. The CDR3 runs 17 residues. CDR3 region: CASSLGQDAVPLNEQFF. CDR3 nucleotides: TGTGCCAGCAGCTTAGGGCAGGATGCTGTCCCGCTCAATGAGCAGTTCTTC. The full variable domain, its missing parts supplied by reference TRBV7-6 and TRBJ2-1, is GAGVSQSPRYKVTKRGQDVALRCDPISGHVSLYWYRQALGQGPEFLTYFNYEAQQDKSGLPNDRFSAERPEGSISTLTIQRTEQRDSAMYRCASSLGQDAVPLNEQFFGPGTRLTVL.